This T cell receptor beta chain is from a study of control samples from healthy donors and cancer patients. V dropped 3 bases and J dropped 8 bases, with 23 bases sitting between them. The germline V gene has CDR1 LNHNV and CDR2 YYDKDF (reference sequence). This CDR3 spans 17 amino acids. Clones were read by immunoSEQ multiplex PCR, and TCRdb kept only the in-frame ones, dropping some. The table shows about 120,000 clones, with over 75% occurring only once. The chain couples TRBV15 to TRBJ2-1; D is tentatively TRBD1 or TRBD2 (7 bases each). Input material: PBMCs. This receptor was obtained from a woman aged 45-59 years with colorectal cancer. The DNA of the CDR3 is TGTGCCACCAGCAGCCCTCCTAGGGGGCGGGGGTTCGATGAGCAGTTCTTC. Its protein is CATSSPPRGRGFDEQFF.